The T cell receptor beta chain under discussion was sequenced for a study of blood T cell repertoires in COVID-19. Study background: PBMCs, B-cell-depleted T cells, or T cells provided the cDNA or gDNA that made up the material.

In the source study's methods: It was from reference gene primer amplification that nucleated cell counts were estimated. The protocol was immunoSEQ multiplex PCR, while the TCRdb copy is restricted to in-frame clones and leaves out a portion. That table supplies the V and J calls and clone size; D and trimming were determined from the DNA. The sample includes around 200,000 clones, around nine tenths of them seen just once. With 8 bases removed from V and 3 bases from J, the gap between germline ends came to 17 bases. The CDR3 runs to 15 residues. Germline V gene lookup returns CDR1 MGHRA and CDR2 YSYEKL.

Sequencing was performed on peripheral blood. The rearrangement uses TRBV4-1 and TRBJ2-4, with D perhaps TRBD1 (6 bases). This sequence was found in a man aged 30 to 45 with acute or convalescent COVID-19. CDR3 in amino acids: CASHSGVGSKNIQYF. The CDR3, as DNA: TGCGCCAGCCACTCAGGGGTTGGTAGCAAAAACATTCAGTACTTC.